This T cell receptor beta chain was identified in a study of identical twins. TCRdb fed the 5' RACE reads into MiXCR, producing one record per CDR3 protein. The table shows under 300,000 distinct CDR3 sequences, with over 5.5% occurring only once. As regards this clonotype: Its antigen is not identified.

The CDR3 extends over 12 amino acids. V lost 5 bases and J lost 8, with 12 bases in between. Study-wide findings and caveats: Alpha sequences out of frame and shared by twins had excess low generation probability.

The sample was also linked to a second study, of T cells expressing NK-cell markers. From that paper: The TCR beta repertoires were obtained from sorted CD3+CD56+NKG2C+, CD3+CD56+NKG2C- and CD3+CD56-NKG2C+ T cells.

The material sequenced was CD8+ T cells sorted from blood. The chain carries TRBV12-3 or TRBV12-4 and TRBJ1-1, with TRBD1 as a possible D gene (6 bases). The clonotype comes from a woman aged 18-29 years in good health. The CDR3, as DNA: TGTGCCAGCAGTACAGGGCCCCAAGAAGCTTTCTTT. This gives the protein CASSTGPQEAFF.